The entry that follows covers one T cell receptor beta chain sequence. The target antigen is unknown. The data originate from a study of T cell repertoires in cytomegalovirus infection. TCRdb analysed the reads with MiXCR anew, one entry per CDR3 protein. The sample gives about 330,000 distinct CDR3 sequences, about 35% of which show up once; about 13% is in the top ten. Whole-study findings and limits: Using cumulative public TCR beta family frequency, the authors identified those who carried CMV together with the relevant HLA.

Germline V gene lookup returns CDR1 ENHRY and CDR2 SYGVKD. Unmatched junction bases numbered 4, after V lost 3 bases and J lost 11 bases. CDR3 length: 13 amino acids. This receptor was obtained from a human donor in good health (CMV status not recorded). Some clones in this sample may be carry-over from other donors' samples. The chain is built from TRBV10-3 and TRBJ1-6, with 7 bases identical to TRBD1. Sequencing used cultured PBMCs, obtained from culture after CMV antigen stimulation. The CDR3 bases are TGTGCCATCAGTGACAGGGGGAGGACACCCCTCCACTTT. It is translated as CAISDRGRTPLHF.